This record looks at one T cell receptor (beta chain) sequence and its context. The antigen remains undetermined. These data come from a study of cytomegalovirus exposure and HLA in healthy donors. The V gene's germline CDR1 is MNHEY and CDR2 SMNVEV (reference sequence). The V gene lost 0 bases and the J gene lost 5 bases, with 13 bases spanning the gap. The CDR3 runs 15 residues. The PCR had 60 Vbeta and 13 Jbeta primers. The assay was immunoSEQ multiplex PCR, and TCRdb's table has in-frame clones only and misses some. The sample contains tens of thousands of clones, approximately 75% of which appear only once. General study points: Per published reports, the classifier diagnosed cytomegalovirus status with high specificity and sensitivity. In an earlier analysis, in around 590 donors, most V segments appeared productive either ~87% or ~30% of the time. There were some 150 TCR beta chains listed as cytomegalovirus-associated. It is likely that the observed cluster of highly shared sequence variants was a sequencing artifact.

V is TRBV27 and J is TRBJ1-1; D possibly corresponds to TRBD1 (5 bases). The sample was PBMCs. The TCR was taken from a man aged 55-75 years in good health and CMV-seropositive. The CDR3 sequence: CASSLSGLRETEAFF. The CDR3 nucleotides are TGTGCCAGCAGTTTATCGGGACTTAGGGAGACTGAAGCTTTCTTT.